The 13 T cell receptor beta chains reported below all come from one sample, sequenced in a study of T cells after yellow fever vaccination. TCRdb re-derived calls from the 5' RACE reads in MiXCR, one entry per CDR3 protein. Among about 630,000 distinct CDR3 sequences listed, roughly an eighth were seen once. This material consisted of PBMCs, taken on the day of the yellow fever booster vaccination. These receptors were obtained from a man aged 25-45 years who received the YFV17D yellow fever vaccine.

Written as DNA, the CDR3 is TGTGCCAGCAGCTTACCAGGGACCACTGAAGCTTTCTTT. Translated, it gives CASSLPGTTEAFF. V and J are TRBV7-8 and TRBJ1-1, with D possibly being TRBD1 (5 bases). The germline gives CDR1 SGHVS, CDR2 FQNEAQ. Trimming stripped 2 bases from V and 4 bases from J, with 8 bases between. This CDR3 region has 13 residues.

The chain joins TRBV6-1 to TRBJ1-6; no definite D call. V was clipped by 2 bases and J by 7 bases, with 21 bases between them. This CDR3 is 18 amino acids long. Germline V CDR1 and CDR2: MNHNS, SASEGT. The CDR3 DNA reads as TGTGCCAGCAGTGAACCGCGGACGGGGTTGGCTGGGAATTCACCCCTCCACTTT. Translation gives CASSEPRTGLAGNSPLHF.

This clonotype was found a few times. The genes are TRBV27 and TRBJ2-5; no definite D call. The V gene's germline CDR1 is MNHEY and CDR2 SMNVEV (reference sequence). V lost 5 bases and J 3 bases, leaving 16 bases between the germline ends. The CDR3 sequence is 15 residues long. The CDR3 is CASSRRAYLEETQYF. The CDR3 coding sequence is TGTGCCAGCAGTCGAAGGGCGTATTTAGAAGAGACCCAGTACTTC.

Comments on this clonotype: A much larger clone is a single base away; this may be a read error. The chain has TRBV7-2 and TRBJ2-7; 7 nucleotides line up with TRBD1. Germline V gene sequence: CDR1 SGHTA, CDR2 FQGNSA. This CDR3 spans 13 amino acids. CDR3 protein: CARSSWTGYEQYF. The CDR3 nucleotides are TGTGCCCGCAGTTCTTGGACAGGCTACGAGCAGTACTTC.

This clonotype appeared a few times. V gene TRBV6-2 or TRBV6-3 combines with J gene TRBJ2-1, with 11 bases aligning to TRBD2. Trimming cost V 4 bases and J 7 bases; bases outside gene matches: 15. Germline V gives CDR1 MNHEY, CDR2 SVGEGT. This CDR3 has 18 residues. The CDR3 sequence is CASSLRTSGYQYLNEQFF. As DNA, the CDR3 is TGTGCCAGCAGTTTACGGACTAGCGGGTATCAGTACTTGAATGAGCAGTTCTTC.

This clonotype has a handful of counts. The chain carries TRBV12-3 or TRBV12-4 and TRBJ2-5; D is perhaps TRBD2 (6 bases). This CDR3 region has 15 residues. Trimming shortened V by 2 bases and J by 6 bases, and 16 bases separated the two germline ends. The CDR3 protein is CASSLNSPAGKTQYF. The DNA of the CDR3 is TGTGCCAGCAGTTTAAATTCCCCCGCGGGAAAGACCCAGTACTTC.

This rearrangement joins TRBV20-1 to TRBJ1-5; unclear D gene. From germline, CDR1 is DFQATT and CDR2 SNEGSKA (reference sequence). V lost 5 bases to trimming and J lost 4 bases, with 15 bases between them. This CDR3 is 14 amino acids long. DNA of the CDR3: TGCAGTGCTTCCTTGTCGGGCAGTAATCAGCCCCAGCATTTT. Translating gives CSASLSGSNQPQHF.

Notes on this clonotype: Lacking the conserved final phenylalanine or tryptophan, this CDR3 likely reflects a read error. The V and J genes are TRBV20-1 and TRBJ2-7, with 9 nucleotides matching TRBD2. V trimming: 3 bases; J trimming: 5 bases; junction bases outside the gene matches: 5. This CDR3 has 13 amino acids. Germline V CDR1 and CDR2: DFQATT, SNEGSKA (reference sequence). CDR3 coding DNA: TGCAGTGCTAGGGGGACTAGCCTCGACGAGCAGTACTTG. Protein sequence: CSARGTSLDEQYL.

The V call is TRBV5-1, the J call TRBJ2-7; weak D call: TRBD1 (5 bases). The CDR3 spans 14 residues. V lost 0 bases, J lost 7 bases, and 14 bases lay in between. Germline V gene lookup returns CDR1 SGHRS and CDR2 YFSETQ. The CDR3 nucleotides read TGCGCCAGCAGCTTGGAGGCAGGGTTAACTGAGCAGTACTTC. It is translated as CASSLEAGLTEQYF.

This clonotype was seen only once. The chain uses TRBV19 and TRBJ1-5, with 7 bases matching TRBD1. Germline loops: CDR1 LNHDA, CDR2 SQIVND (reference sequence). Trimming removed 3 bases from V and 2 bases from J; junction bases left unmatched: 7. CDR3 length equals 16 residues. Here the CDR3 DNA reads TGTGCCAGTAGTATGACAGGGACGGGTGGCAATCAGCCCCAGCATTTT. Amino acids: CASSMTGTGGNQPQHF.

Only a few counts were recorded for this clonotype. This sequence joins TRBV7-9 and TRBJ1-4; D ambiguous. This CDR3 has 15 amino acids. Germline lookup yields CDR1 SEHNR and CDR2 FQNEAQ (reference sequence). V lost 6 bases, J lost 0 bases, and 11 bases lay in between. For the CDR3, the DNA is TGTGCCAGCAGTTGGGAAGTAGCAACTAATGAAAAACTGTTTTTT. Translation gives CASSWEVATNEKLFF.

The V and J genes are TRBV20-1 and TRBJ2-3, with 8 bases matching TRBD1. Germline CDR1 DFQATT, CDR2 SNEGSKA (reference sequence). The CDR3 runs 17 residues. V dropped 5 bases and J dropped 4; count of bases not matched to a gene: 17. The CDR3 sequence is CSASLTGDDFHPDTQYF. As DNA, the CDR3 is TGCAGTGCTTCCCTGACAGGGGACGATTTCCACCCAGATACGCAGTATTTT.

The chain carries TRBV11-3 and TRBJ2-5; D remains ambiguous. The CDR3 is made up of 15 amino acids. The V end was cut by 5 bases, the J end by 3 bases, with 16 bases between. The V gene's germline CDR1 is SGHNT and CDR2 YENEEA. CDR3 sequence: CASSRAGAREETQYF. As DNA, the CDR3 is TGTGCCAGCAGCCGCGCAGGCGCTAGGGAAGAGACCCAGTACTTC.